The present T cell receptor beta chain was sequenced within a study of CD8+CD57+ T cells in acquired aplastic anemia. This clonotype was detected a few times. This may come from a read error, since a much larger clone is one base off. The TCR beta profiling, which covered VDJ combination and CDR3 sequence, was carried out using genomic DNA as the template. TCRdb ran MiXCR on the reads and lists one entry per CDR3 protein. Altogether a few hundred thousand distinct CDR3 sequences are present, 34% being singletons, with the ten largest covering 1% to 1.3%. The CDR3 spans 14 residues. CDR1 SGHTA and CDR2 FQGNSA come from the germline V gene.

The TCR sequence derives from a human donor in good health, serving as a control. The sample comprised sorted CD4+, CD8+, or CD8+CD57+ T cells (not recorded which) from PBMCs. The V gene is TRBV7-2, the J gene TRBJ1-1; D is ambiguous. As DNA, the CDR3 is TGTGCCAGCAGCTTAGAGGAGATGAACACTAAAGCTTTCTTT. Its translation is CASSLEEMNTKAFF.